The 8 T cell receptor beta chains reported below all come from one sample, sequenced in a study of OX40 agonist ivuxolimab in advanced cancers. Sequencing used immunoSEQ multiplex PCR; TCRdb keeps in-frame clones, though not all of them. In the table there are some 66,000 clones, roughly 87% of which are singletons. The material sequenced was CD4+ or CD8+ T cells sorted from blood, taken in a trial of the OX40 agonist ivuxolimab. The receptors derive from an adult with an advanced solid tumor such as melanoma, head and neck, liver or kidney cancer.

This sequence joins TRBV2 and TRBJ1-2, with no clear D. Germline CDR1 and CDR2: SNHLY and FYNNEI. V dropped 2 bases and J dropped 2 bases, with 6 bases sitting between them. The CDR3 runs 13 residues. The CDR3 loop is CASSERRNYGYTF. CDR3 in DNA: TGTGCCAGCAGTGAAAGGCGGAACTATGGCTACACCTTC.

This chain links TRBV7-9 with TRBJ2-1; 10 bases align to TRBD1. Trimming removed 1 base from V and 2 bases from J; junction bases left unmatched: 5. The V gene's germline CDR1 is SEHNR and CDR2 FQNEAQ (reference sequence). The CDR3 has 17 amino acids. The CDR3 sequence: CASSLEPGQGPYNEQFF. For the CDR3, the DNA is TGTGCCAGCAGCTTAGAGCCGGGACAGGGGCCCTACAATGAGCAGTTCTTC. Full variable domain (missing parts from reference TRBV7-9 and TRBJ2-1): DTGVSQNPRHKITKRGQNVTFRCDPISEHNRLYWYRQTLGQGPEFLTYFQNEAQLEKSRLLSDRFSAERPKGSFSTLEIQRTEQGDSAMYLCASSLEPGQGPYNEQFFGPGTRLTVL.

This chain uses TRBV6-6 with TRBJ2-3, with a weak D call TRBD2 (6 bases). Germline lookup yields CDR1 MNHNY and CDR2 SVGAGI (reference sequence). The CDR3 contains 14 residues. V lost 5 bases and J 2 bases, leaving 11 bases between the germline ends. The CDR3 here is CASSNRDFTDTQYF. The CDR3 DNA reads TGTGCCAGCAGTAACCGGGACTTCACAGATACGCAGTATTTT.

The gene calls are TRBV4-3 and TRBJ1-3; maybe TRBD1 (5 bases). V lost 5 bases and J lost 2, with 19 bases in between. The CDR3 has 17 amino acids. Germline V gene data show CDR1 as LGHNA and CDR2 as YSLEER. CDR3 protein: CASSDSPGGITGNTIYF. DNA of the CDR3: TGCGCCAGCAGCGACTCACCGGGGGGAATCACTGGAAACACCATATATTTT.

The CDR3 loop is CASSLGGTGNTIYF. The CDR3 nucleotides are TGTGCCAGCAGCTTAGGAGGGACTGGAAACACCATATATTTT. This chain joins TRBV11-2 and TRBJ1-3; D call uncertain. CDR3 length equals 14 residues. In germline, CDR1 is SGHAT, CDR2 FQNNGV. The ends were cut back, 1 base at V and 2 bases at J, with 6 bases in the middle.

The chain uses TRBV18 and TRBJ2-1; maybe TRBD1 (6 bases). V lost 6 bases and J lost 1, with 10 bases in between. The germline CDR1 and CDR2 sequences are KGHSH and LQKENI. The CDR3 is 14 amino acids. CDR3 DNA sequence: TGTGCCAGCTCGCCTACAGGGTCCTACAATGAGCAGTTCTTC. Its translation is CASSPTGSYNEQFF.

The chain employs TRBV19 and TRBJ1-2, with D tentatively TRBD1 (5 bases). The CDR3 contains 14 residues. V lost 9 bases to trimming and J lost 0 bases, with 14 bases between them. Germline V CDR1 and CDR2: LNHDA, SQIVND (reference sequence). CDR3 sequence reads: CASVKDIANYGYTF. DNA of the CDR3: TGTGCCAGCGTTAAGGACATTGCTAACTATGGCTACACCTTC.

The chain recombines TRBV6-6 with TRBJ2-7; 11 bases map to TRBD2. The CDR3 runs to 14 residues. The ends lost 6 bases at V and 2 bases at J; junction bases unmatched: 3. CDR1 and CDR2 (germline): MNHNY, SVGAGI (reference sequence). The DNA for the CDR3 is TGTGCCAGCAGCCGTAGCGGGGGGGCCTACGAGCAGTACTTC. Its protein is CASSRSGGAYEQYF.